This T cell receptor beta chain derives from a study of early T cells in non-severe SARS-CoV-2 infection. Study information: The authors sequenced bulk RNA from unsorted whole blood, leaving chains unpaired.

Findings and caveats of the study: VDJdb-based matching was biased toward anti-spike CD8 responses and missed private and CD4 specificities.

As for this clonotype: What it binds is unknown.

Researchers attached unique molecular identifiers to individual cDNA molecules. TCRdb itself ran the 5' RACE reads through MiXCR, one entry per CDR3 protein. The data hold tens of thousands of distinct CDR3 sequences, with roughly 12% observed a single time. Specimen: whole blood. The TCR comes from an adult who was a healthcare worker with PCR-confirmed SARS-CoV-2 infection or an uninfected control (not recorded which).

CDR3 coding DNA: TGTGCCAGCAGCTTAGTTGGCAGTCAAGAGACCCAGTACTTC. It translates to CASSLVGSQETQYF. The genes are TRBV7-6 and TRBJ2-5, with D unresolved. From germline, CDR1 is SGHVS and CDR2 FNYEAQ. Trimming left V 1 base short and J 2 bases short, with 8 bases between. The CDR3 covers 14 residues.